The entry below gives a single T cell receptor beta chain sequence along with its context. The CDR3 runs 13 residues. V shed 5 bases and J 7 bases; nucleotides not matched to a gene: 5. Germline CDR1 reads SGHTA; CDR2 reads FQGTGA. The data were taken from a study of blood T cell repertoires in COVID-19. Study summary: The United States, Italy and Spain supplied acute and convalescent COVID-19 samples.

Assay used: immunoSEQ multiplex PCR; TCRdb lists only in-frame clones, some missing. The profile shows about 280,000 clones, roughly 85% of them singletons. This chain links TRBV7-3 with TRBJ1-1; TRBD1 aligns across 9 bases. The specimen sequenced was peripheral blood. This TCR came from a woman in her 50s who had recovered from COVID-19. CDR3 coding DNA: TGTGCCAGCAGCCGGGACAGGGCCTTTGAAGCTTTCTTT. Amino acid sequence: CASSRDRAFEAFF. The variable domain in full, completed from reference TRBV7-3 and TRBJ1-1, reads GAGVSQTPSNKVTEKGKYVELRCDPISGHTALYWYRQSLGQGPEFLIYFQGTGAADDSGLPNDRFFAVRPEGSVSTLKIQRTERGDSAVYLCASSRDRAFEAFFGQGTRLTVV.